This TCR beta chain was profiled in a study of T-cell memory formation after mild COVID-19. Study-level points and caveats: Among clones contracting day 15 to 85, CD4/CD8 was balanced, whereas later expanders leaned CD4+. Pre-infection memory contained some responding clones, which suggested that cross-reactive memory had joined.

Constant-segment-primed 5'RACE gave TCR alpha and TCR beta cDNA libraries with sample barcodes and UMIs. TCRdb ran MiXCR on the 5' RACE reads and lists one entry per CDR3 protein. The top ten hold roughly 9.1% of the sample, which has hundreds of thousands of distinct CDR3 sequences, about 20% seen once. The CDR3 sequence is 17 residues long. Per the germline V gene, CDR1 is SGDLS and CDR2 is YYNGEE. Trimming pared 0 bases from V and 0 bases from J, leaving 16 bases between. Details on this clonotype: Its antigen remains unidentified.

The source of this sequence is an adult woman who had mild COVID-19 (a few samples of this study predate the infection). Cell type and time point are not known. Sequenced sample: PBMCs or a T cell subset sorted from them (not recorded which). The V and J genes are TRBV9 and TRBJ2-7, with D possibly TRBD1 on 6 matching bases. This chain's CDR3 is CASSVDDRNFDSYEQYF. CDR3 nucleotide sequence: TGTGCCAGCAGCGTAGACGACAGGAACTTCGACTCCTACGAGCAGTACTTC.